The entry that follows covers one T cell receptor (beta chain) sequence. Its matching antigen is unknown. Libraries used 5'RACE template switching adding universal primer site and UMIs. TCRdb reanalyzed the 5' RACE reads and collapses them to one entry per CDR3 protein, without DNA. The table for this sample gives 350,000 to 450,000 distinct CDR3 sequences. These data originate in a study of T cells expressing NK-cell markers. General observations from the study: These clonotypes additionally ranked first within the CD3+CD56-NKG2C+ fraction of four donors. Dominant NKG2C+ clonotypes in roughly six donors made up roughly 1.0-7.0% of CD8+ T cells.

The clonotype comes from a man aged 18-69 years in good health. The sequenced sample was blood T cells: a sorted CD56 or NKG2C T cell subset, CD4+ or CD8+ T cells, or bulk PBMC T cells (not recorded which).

The CDR3 here is CASSQPLGGQYF. This chain links TRBV3-1 with TRBJ2-3; TCRdb designates TRBD1, a call that cannot be tested without DNA. The CDR3 is made up of 12 amino acids. The germline gives CDR1 LGHDT, CDR2 YNNKEL (reference sequence).